Shown below are 24 T cell receptor beta chains from a single sample sequenced in a study of blood T cells in healthy people across ages. PCR was performed a second time for about 6 to 12 cycles using a sample-barcoded 5' primer and a J-beta primer mix. MiXCR, applied by TCRdb to the 5' RACE reads, yields one record per CDR3 protein. The sample consists of roughly 1.4 million distinct CDR3 sequences, 55% to 75% of them appearing once. Sequencing was performed on blood. The receptor set was obtained from a man between 18 and 29 years old in good health.

The chain links TRBV20-1 to TRBJ1-2; D is uncertain. This CDR3 has 15 residues. The V end was cut by 0 bases, the J end by 1 base, with 12 bases between. Germline values: CDR1 DFQATT, CDR2 SNEGSKA (reference sequence). The CDR3 loop reads CSARDSRTFNYGYTF. The DNA for the CDR3 is TGCAGTGCTAGAGATTCGCGCACCTTTAACTATGGCTACACCTTC.

V and J are TRBV20-1 and TRBJ2-5; no clear D. The assigned J gene may be wrong: the sequence end matches TRBJ2-7 better. This CDR3 spans 14 amino acids. Per germline, CDR1 DFQATT and CDR2 SNEGSKA (reference sequence). CDR3 region: CSARDLTDINEQYF. The CDR3 nucleotides are TGCAGTGCTAGAGATCTGACGGATATTAACGAGCAGTACTTC.

The chain joins TRBV4-1 to TRBJ1-4, with TRBD1 matching over 11 bases. Trimming cost V 3 bases and J 8 bases; bases outside gene matches: 5. CDR3 length: 15 amino acids. From germline, CDR1 is MGHRA and CDR2 YSYEKL. DNA of the CDR3: TGCGCCAGCAGCCATTCGGACAGGGGGCAAGAAAAACTGTTTTTT. It translates to CASSHSDRGQEKLFF.

This clonotype was detected a few times. In DNA form, the CDR3 reads TGCGCCAGCAGCTTGGCGGGGGGCAAAGGAGCTTTCTTT. As protein: CASSLAGGKGAFF. The rearrangement uses TRBV5-1 and TRBJ1-1; perhaps TRBD1 as D (6 bases). CDR3 size: 13 residues. The germline V gene has CDR1 SGHRS and CDR2 YFSETQ. V dropped 0 bases and J dropped 10 bases, with 13 bases sitting between them.

In its sample, this clonotype was seen a few times. The rearrangement uses TRBV27 and TRBJ2-7; no firm D call. The ends were cut back, 4 bases at V and 2 bases at J, with 9 bases in the middle. The germline V gene encodes CDR1 MNHEY and CDR2 SMNVEV (reference sequence). The CDR3 has 13 residues. CDR3 in DNA: TGTGCCAGCAGTTGGGGAACTACCTACGAGCAGTACTTC. Protein: CASSWGTTYEQYF.

V is TRBV6-2 or TRBV6-3 and J is TRBJ2-7; D is unresolved. In germline, CDR1 is MNHEY, CDR2 SVGEGT. The V end was cut by 7 bases, the J end by 3 bases, with 7 bases between. The CDR3 contains 11 residues. The CDR3 here is CASTSYYEQYF. DNA for the CDR3: TGTGCCAGCACGTCTTACTACGAGCAGTACTTC.

This clonotype was seen only a few times. This chain links TRBV4-1 with TRBJ1-2, with D possibly matching TRBD1 (5 bases). Trimming took off 0 bases at V and 2 bases at J, with 10 bases between the two ends. The V gene's germline CDR1 is MGHRA and CDR2 YSYEKL. This CDR3 comprises 15 residues. The CDR3 is CASSQEPGQNYGYTF. CDR3 sequence (DNA): TGCGCCAGCAGCCAAGAGCCGGGGCAGAACTATGGCTACACCTTC.

The V gene is TRBV10-3, the J gene TRBJ2-3; D uncertain. V dropped 2 bases and J dropped 2 bases, with 14 bases sitting between them. CDR1 ENHRY and CDR2 SYGVKD come from the germline V gene. CDR3 length: 16 amino acids. The CDR3 is CAISEAEQPYTDTQYF. As DNA, the CDR3 is TGTGCCATCAGTGAGGCAGAACAGCCATACACAGATACGCAGTATTTT.

The V call is TRBV14, the J call TRBJ2-3; 10 bases match TRBD2. J gave up 2 bases and V 4 bases, and 15 bases lay outside the gene matches. This CDR3 region has 19 residues. Germline V CDR1 and CDR2: SGHDN, FVKESK. CDR3 region: CASSLTTLAGGPLTDTQYF. The CDR3 DNA reads TGTGCCAGCAGCCTTACAACCTTAGCGGGAGGACCCCTCACAGATACGCAGTATTTT.

This clonotype was found once. The CDR3 bases are TGCAGTGCTAGTAGTGCCAGCGGGGTTTACAATGAGCAGTTCTTC. It encodes CSASSASGVYNEQFF. The genes are TRBV20-1 and TRBJ2-1; 7 bases fit TRBD2. The V gene end was trimmed by 3 bases and the J gene end by 4 bases; junction bases not matched to a gene: 9. In germline, CDR1 is DFQATT, CDR2 SNEGSKA (reference sequence). The CDR3 consists of 15 residues.

This clonotype was counted once. The J gene is TRBJ1-4, the V gene TRBV4-1; the match to TRBD1 covers 9 bases. This CDR3 region has 16 residues. The germline V gene has CDR1 MGHRA and CDR2 YSYEKL. The V segment lost 4 bases and the J segment 7 bases; nucleotides outside the gene matches: 10. CDR3 in DNA: TGCGCCAGCAGCCCCGGACAACAGGGGGCCGGTGAAAAACTGTTTTTT. Encoded protein: CASSPGQQGAGEKLFF.

This clonotype was detected many times. The CDR3 coding sequence is TGTGCCAGCGAGGGACTGTATTTTGATACGCAGTATTTT. The encoded protein is CASEGLYFDTQYF. V usage is TRBV6-1 and J usage is TRBJ2-3, with D perhaps matching TRBD2 (6 bases). The germline V gene encodes CDR1 MNHNS and CDR2 SASEGT. The CDR3 totals 13 residues. Trimming stripped 8 bases from V and 6 bases from J, with 15 bases between.

The V call is TRBV27, the J call TRBJ1-5; D is unclear. Germline-derived CDR1 and CDR2 are MNHEY and SMNVEV (reference sequence). The length of the CDR3 is 13 residues. With 5 bases removed from V and 6 bases from J, the gap between germline ends came to 11 bases. CDR3 residues: CASSLSEGQPQHF. The CDR3 nucleotides are TGTGCCAGCAGTCTAAGCGAGGGTCAGCCCCAGCATTTT.

The chain combines TRBV29-1 with TRBJ2-5; 7 bases are a match to TRBD2. CDR3 length equals 13 residues. Losses at the gene ends were 4 bases for V and 4 bases for J; bases not matched to a gene: 6. CDR1 is SQVTM, CDR2 ANQGSEA, per germline. The CDR3, as DNA: TGCAGCGTTGGCTTGCGGGGGACAGAGACCCAGTACTTC. This gives the protein CSVGLRGTETQYF.

This clonotype was seen just once. The V and J genes are TRBV12-3 or TRBV12-4 and TRBJ2-4; 8 bases align to TRBD2. The better agreement between TRBJ2-7 and the DNA end casts doubt on the J call. This CDR3 comprises 15 residues. The CDR3 spells CASSLGLARGYEQYF. In DNA, the CDR3 is TGTGCCAGCAGTTTAGGACTAGCGAGGGGCTACGAGCAGTACTTC.

The chain has TRBV3-1 and TRBJ2-4; D possibly corresponds to TRBD2 (5 bases). CDR3 length equals 14 residues. The germline V gene has CDR1 LGHDT and CDR2 YNNKEL (reference sequence). Trimming stripped 1 base from V and 7 bases from J, with 11 bases between. The CDR3, as DNA: TGTGCCAGCAGCCAAGGGGGAGCCCGGAACATTCAGTACTTC. Protein: CASSQGGARNIQYF. The full variable domain, rest sourced from reference TRBV3-1 and TRBJ2-4, is DTAVSQTPKYLVTQMGNDKSIKCEQNLGHDTMYWYKQDSKKFLKIMFSYNNKELIINETVPNRFSPKSPDKAHLNLHINSLELGDSAVYFCASSQGGARNIQYFGAGTRLSVL.

The CDR3 is CASSPRLAGLGTDTQYF. As DNA, the CDR3 is TGTGCCAGCAGCCCACGACTAGCAGGGTTGGGCACAGATACGCAGTATTTT. The rearrangement links TRBV7-2 to TRBJ2-3; 7 bases are shared with TRBD2. Germline values: CDR1 SGHTA, CDR2 FQGNSA. V shed 5 bases, J shed 1 base, and the junction held 12 bases outside the gene matches. The CDR3 length is 17 residues.

This chain joins TRBV2 and TRBJ2-7; TRBD2 matches at 8 bases. The DNA end is a closer match to TRBJ2-5, so the J assignment may be wrong. CDR1 is SNHLY, CDR2 FYNNEI, per germline. The CDR3 has 15 amino acids. The CDR3: CASSLGSGVRETQYF. The CDR3 DNA reads as TGTGCCAGCAGTTTGGGTAGCGGGGTTAGAGAGACCCAGTACTTC.

The chain is built from TRBV12-3 or TRBV12-4 and TRBJ2-5, with a weak D call TRBD1 (5 bases). The CDR3 totals 15 residues. Trimming took off 2 bases at V and 3 bases at J, with 13 bases between the two ends. The CDR3 nucleotides are TGTGCCAGCAGTTTATGGGGCCCCACGAAAGAGACCCAGTACTTC. This sequence encodes CASSLWGPTKETQYF.

The V call is TRBV20-1, the J call TRBJ2-5; 9 bases agree with TRBD2. The ends lost 4 bases at V and 4 bases at J; junction bases unmatched: 16. Germline V gene data show CDR1 as DFQATT and CDR2 as SNEGSKA (reference sequence). This CDR3 has 17 residues. The CDR3 spells CSAIQFVAGGRGETQYF. As DNA, the CDR3 is TGCAGTGCTATCCAATTCGTGGCGGGGGGGAGGGGAGAGACCCAGTACTTC.

This clonotype was seen just once. This probably arose from a read error, given a far larger clone one base away. The J gene is TRBJ2-7, the V gene TRBV7-2, with D maybe TRBD2 (6 bases). CDR3 length: 13 residues. Germline assignment: CDR1 SGHTA and CDR2 FQGNSA. The CDR3 region has the DNA TGTGCCGGCAGCCCTGGGACTTCCTACGAGCAGTACTTC. Encoded protein: CAGSPGTSYEQYF.

The chain uses TRBV20-1 and TRBJ1-2; D is perhaps TRBD1 (6 bases). The ends were cut back, 3 bases at V and 5 bases at J, with 19 bases in the middle. CDR3 length: 15 amino acids. Per the germline V gene, CDR1 is DFQATT and CDR2 is SNEGSKA (reference sequence). CDR3 coding DNA: TGCAGTGCTAGGGCAGGGGCTTCACTTACGTATGGCTACACCTTC. The encoded protein is CSARAGASLTYGYTF.

The chain combines TRBV4-1 with TRBJ1-2, with TRBD1 matching 11 bases. The junction had 10 bases not matched to a gene; V was cut back by 0 bases and J by 4 bases. Germline loops: CDR1 MGHRA, CDR2 YSYEKL. The CDR3 runs 18 residues. CDR3 in DNA: TGCGCCAGCAGCCAAGATCAATTTGGACAGGGGGCTTTCTATGGCTACACCTTC. Its protein product is CASSQDQFGQGAFYGYTF.

This clonotype was picked up a small number of times. The J gene is TRBJ1-1, the V gene TRBV27; D may be TRBD1 (5 bases). This CDR3 spans 16 amino acids. V dropped 6 bases and J dropped 1 base, with 18 bases sitting between them. Germline assignment: CDR1 MNHEY and CDR2 SMNVEV (reference sequence). This CDR3 is CASSRRLGLQNTEAFF. The CDR3 DNA reads as TGTGCCAGCAGCCGGCGCCTGGGGCTCCAGAACACTGAAGCTTTCTTT.